One and the same sample provided the 6 T cell receptor beta chains below, sequenced in a study of spatial heterogeneity in lung cancer. Time point reported: blood at routine non-recurrence follow-up after resection. TCRdb ran MiXCR on the 5' RACE reads and lists one entry per CDR3 protein. The data show about 36,000 distinct CDR3 sequences, around 6.9% seen once. This specimen consisted of PBMCs, obtained at follow-up. These receptors originate from a male donor with early-stage non-small cell lung cancer.

This clonotype was seen at least ten times. The rearrangement joins TRBV29-1 to TRBJ2-5, with 9 bases identical to TRBD1. The CDR3 runs to 13 residues. Germline V lookup: CDR1 SQVTM, CDR2 ANQGSEA. Losses at the gene ends were 6 bases for V and 4 bases for J; bases not matched to a gene: 6. The CDR3 here is CSVRQGVGETQYF. CDR3 DNA: TGCAGCGTACGACAGGGGGTTGGAGAGACCCAGTACTTC.

This clonotype came up many times. V usage is TRBV28 and J usage is TRBJ2-3; D uncertain. CDR3 size: 14 residues. Trimming removed 6 bases from V and 2 bases from J, with 12 bases in between. CDR1 MDHEN and CDR2 SYDVKM come from the germline V gene. The CDR3 loop reads CASSSAGHTDTQYF. Written as DNA, the CDR3 is TGTGCCAGCAGCTCTGCTGGGCACACAGATACGCAGTATTTT.

The chain carries TRBV7-9 and TRBJ2-7; D gene ambiguous. Germline assignment: CDR1 SEHNR and CDR2 FQNEAQ (reference sequence). Between the trimmed V and J ends, which lost 4 bases and 3 bases, there was a span of 19 bases. This CDR3 contains 16 residues. CDR3 loop: CASSWTGLVVCYEQYF. CDR3 sequence (DNA): TGTGCCAGCAGCTGGACCGGGCTGGTGGTATGCTACGAGCAGTACTTC. Supplemented by reference TRBV7-9 and TRBJ2-7, the full variable domain reads DTGVSQNPRHKITKRGQNVTFRCDPISEHNRLYWYRQTLGQGPEFLTYFQNEAQLEKSRLLSDRFSAERPKGSFSTLEIQRTEQGDSAMYLCASSWTGLVVCYEQYFGPGTRLTVT.

This clonotype showed up many times. The rearrangement uses TRBV2 and TRBJ2-5; a possible D gene is TRBD1 (6 bases). From germline, CDR1 is SNHLY and CDR2 FYNNEI. Trimming removed 6 bases from V and 1 base from J, with 12 bases in between. The length of the CDR3 is 14 residues. This CDR3 is CASRLDRTQETQYF. The CDR3 DNA sequence: TGTGCCAGCAGGCTGGACAGAACCCAAGAGACCCAGTACTTC.

Here the CDR3 DNA reads TGTGCCACCAGTGATACCAGTGAGGCGGGCTACACCTTC. Its protein is CATSDTSEAGYTF. This chain connects TRBV24-1 to TRBJ1-2; D call uncertain. This CDR3 comprises 13 residues. Germline CDR1 reads KGHDR; CDR2 reads SFDVKD. The V gene lost 3 bases and the J gene lost 8 bases, with 12 bases spanning the gap.

This clonotype occurred many times. The chain is built from TRBV27 and TRBJ1-5; D may be TRBD1 (6 bases). This CDR3 spans 16 amino acids. V was shortened by 1 base and J by 5 bases, with 15 bases between the two germline ends. The germline gives CDR1 MNHEY, CDR2 SMNVEV (reference sequence). The CDR3 loop reads CASSLFGGGIDQPQHF. CDR3 DNA sequence: TGTGCCAGCAGTTTATTCGGGGGCGGTATCGATCAGCCCCAGCATTTT.